The 13 T cell receptor beta chains listed next were all sequenced from one sample in a study of blood T cell repertoires in COVID-19. The table came from immunoSEQ multiplex PCR; TCRdb's copy has only in-frame clones and leaves some out. The sample lists 400,000 or so clones, approximately 85% occurring once. The sequenced material came from PBMCs or T cells enriched from blood (not recorded which). The receptors come from a woman in her thirties or forties with acute COVID-19.

This clone was counted once. The rearrangement uses TRBV7-9 and TRBJ2-7; D is possibly TRBD1 (7 bases). The V gene's germline CDR1 is SEHNR and CDR2 FQNEAQ (reference sequence). V lost 3 bases and J lost 0, with 12 bases in between. The CDR3 extends over 15 amino acids. The CDR3 DNA sequence: TGTGCCAGCAGCTTGGAGGGACAGCGCTCCTACGAGCAGTACTTC. Translation gives CASSLEGQRSYEQYF.

This chain connects TRBV14 to TRBJ2-2; TRBD2 aligns across 8 bases. With V trimmed by 4 bases and J by 0 bases, 19 bases remained unmatched. The germline CDR1 and CDR2 sequences are SGHDN and FVKESK. There are 21 residues in the CDR3. The CDR3: CASSPFRGRGARYTNTGELFF. CDR3 nucleotides: TGTGCCAGCAGCCCCTTTCGTGGGCGGGGGGCCCGCTATACGAACACCGGGGAGCTGTTTTTT.

This chain links TRBV19 with TRBJ1-2; 9 bases match TRBD1. Germline V gene lookup returns CDR1 LNHDA and CDR2 SQIVND (reference sequence). This CDR3 contains 15 residues. Unmatched junction bases numbered 7, after V lost 5 bases and J lost 3 bases. The CDR3 protein is CASSPGTGSHYGYTF. The CDR3 DNA reads TGTGCCAGTAGTCCGGGGACAGGGAGCCACTATGGCTACACCTTC.

V and J are TRBV21-1 and TRBJ1-2; the tabulated D call, TRBD1, remains unverified against the DNA. TRBV21-1 is given as a pseudogene. The CDR3 is made up of 14 amino acids. CDR3 nucleotide sequence: TGTGCCAGCCCCGGAACAGGGGCAAACTATGGCTACACCTTC. Protein: CASPGTGANYGYTF.

J is TRBJ1-1 and V is TRBV5-1; the D gene is possibly TRBD1 (5 bases). Between the trimmed V and J ends, which lost 6 bases and 5 bases, there was a span of 17 bases. Germline CDR1 SGHRS, CDR2 YFSETQ. The CDR3 is made up of 14 amino acids. CDR3: CASTEDPAGTEAFF. CDR3 DNA: TGCGCCAGCACCGAAGACCCGGCAGGGACTGAAGCTTTCTTT. The full variable domain, in which reference TRBV5-1 and TRBJ1-1 provide the parts outside the CDR3, is KAGVTQTPRYLIKTRGQQVTLSCSPISGHRSVSWYQQTPGQGLQFLFEYFSETQRNKGNFPGRFSGRQFSNSRSEMNVSTLELGDSALYLCASTEDPAGTEAFFGQGTRLTVV.

The rearrangement joins TRBV3-1 (or the pseudogene TRBV3-2) to TRBJ2-3, with 10 bases matching TRBD2. The V and J ends lost 6 bases and 1 base, in that order; junction bases with no gene match: 7. In germline, CDR1 is LGHDT, CDR2 YNNKEL (reference sequence). The CDR3 has 16 residues. The CDR3 protein is CASSNSGGRGTDTQYF. CDR3 sequence (DNA): TGTGCCAGCAGTAATAGCGGGGGGCGGGGCACAGATACGCAGTATTTT.

This clone was observed a single time. This CDR3 is CASSLEGQRGNTIYF. As DNA, the CDR3 is TGCGCCAGCAGCTTGGAGGGACAGCGTGGAAACACCATATATTTT. This sequence joins TRBV5-1 and TRBJ1-3; 7 bases align to TRBD1. V lost 0 bases and J lost 3; bases outside the gene matches: 3. The CDR3 runs to 15 residues. The germline CDR1 and CDR2 sequences are SGHRS and YFSETQ.

CDR3 sequence reads: CASSPSGNQPQHF. In DNA form, the CDR3 reads TGTGCCAGCAGCCCCTCAGGGAATCAGCCCCAGCATTTT. The chain combines TRBV7-8 with TRBJ1-5; TRBD1 is a possible D gene (5 bases). The length of the CDR3 is 13 residues. Trimming took 5 bases from V and 4 from J, leaving 9 bases between them. Germline V lookup: CDR1 SGHVS, CDR2 FQNEAQ.

This rearrangement joins TRBV30 to TRBJ2-7; TRBD2 agrees at 10 bases. This CDR3 spans 17 amino acids. The junction had 15 bases not matched to a gene; V was cut back by 1 base and J by 6 bases. CDR1 and CDR2 from the germline V gene are GTSNPN and SVGIG (reference sequence). CDR3 residues: CAWSAQRGGFDASEQYF. In DNA, the CDR3 is TGTGCCTGGAGTGCCCAGCGGGGGGGGTTCGACGCGAGCGAGCAGTACTTC.

This chain connects TRBV19 to TRBJ1-2; D gene uncertain. Germline CDR1 LNHDA, CDR2 SQIVND (reference sequence). The CDR3 extends over 14 amino acids. Trimming left V 7 bases short and J 4 bases short, with 16 bases between. This CDR3 reads CASTYLTSPYGYTF. DNA of the CDR3: TGTGCCAGTACCTATTTGACAAGCCCCTATGGCTACACCTTC.

The CDR3, as DNA: TGTGCCAGCAGTTACGATGGAAGTCGAGGGGAAAAACTGTTTTTT. It codes for CASSYDGSRGEKLFF. J is TRBJ1-4 and V is TRBV6-5; D not resolved. Germline V lookup: CDR1 MNHEY, CDR2 SVGAGI. V was pared by 2 bases and J by 8 bases, with 15 bases between. This CDR3 is 15 amino acids long.

The chain is built from TRBV19 and TRBJ1-3; possible D gene TRBD1, 6 bases. V gave up 6 bases and J gave up 0 bases, with 9 bases separating them. This CDR3 comprises 14 residues. Germline lookup yields CDR1 LNHDA and CDR2 SQIVND (reference sequence). CDR3 coding DNA: TGTGCCAGTAGAACAGGGTTCTCTGGAAACACCATATATTTT. It codes for CASRTGFSGNTIYF. Full variable domain (remainder filled in from reference TRBV19 and TRBJ1-3): DGGITQSPKYLFRKEGQNVTLSCEQNLNHDAMYWYRQDPGQGLRLIYYSQIVNDFQKGDIAEGYSVSREKKESFPLTVTSAQKNPTAFYLCASRTGFSGNTIYFGEGSWLTVV.

This chain joins TRBV29-1 and TRBJ1-5, with D maybe TRBD1 (6 bases). From germline, CDR1 is SQVTM and CDR2 ANQGSEA. V was pared by 5 bases and J by 2 bases, with 10 bases between. The CDR3 runs to 13 residues. Here the CDR3 DNA reads TGCAGCGTTTCACAGGGTGGCAATCAGCCCCAGCATTTT. It is translated as CSVSQGGNQPQHF.